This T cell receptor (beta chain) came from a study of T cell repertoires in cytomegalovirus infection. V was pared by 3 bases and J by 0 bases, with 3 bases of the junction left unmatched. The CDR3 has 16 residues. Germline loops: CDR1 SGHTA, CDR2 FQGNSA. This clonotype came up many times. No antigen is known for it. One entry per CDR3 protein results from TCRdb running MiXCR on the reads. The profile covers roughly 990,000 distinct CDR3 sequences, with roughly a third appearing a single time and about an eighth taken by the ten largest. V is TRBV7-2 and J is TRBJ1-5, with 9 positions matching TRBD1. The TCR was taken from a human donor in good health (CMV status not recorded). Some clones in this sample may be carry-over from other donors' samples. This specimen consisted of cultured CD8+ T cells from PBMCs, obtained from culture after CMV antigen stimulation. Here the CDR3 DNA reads TGTGCCAGCAGCTTGACAGGGGGTCGTAGCAATCAGCCCCAGCATTTT. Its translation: CASSLTGGRSNQPQHF.